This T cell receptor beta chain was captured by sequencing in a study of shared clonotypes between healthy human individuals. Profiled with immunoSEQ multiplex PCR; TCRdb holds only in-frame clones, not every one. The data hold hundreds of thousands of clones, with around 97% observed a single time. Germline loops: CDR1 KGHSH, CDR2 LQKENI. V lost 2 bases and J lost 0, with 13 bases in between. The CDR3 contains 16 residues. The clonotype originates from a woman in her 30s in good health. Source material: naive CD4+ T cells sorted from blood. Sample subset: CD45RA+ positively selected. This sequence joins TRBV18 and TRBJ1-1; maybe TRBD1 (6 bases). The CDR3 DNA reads TGTGCCAGCTCACCAGGGGGACAATTCATGAACACTGAAGCTTTCTTT. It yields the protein CASSPGGQFMNTEAFF.